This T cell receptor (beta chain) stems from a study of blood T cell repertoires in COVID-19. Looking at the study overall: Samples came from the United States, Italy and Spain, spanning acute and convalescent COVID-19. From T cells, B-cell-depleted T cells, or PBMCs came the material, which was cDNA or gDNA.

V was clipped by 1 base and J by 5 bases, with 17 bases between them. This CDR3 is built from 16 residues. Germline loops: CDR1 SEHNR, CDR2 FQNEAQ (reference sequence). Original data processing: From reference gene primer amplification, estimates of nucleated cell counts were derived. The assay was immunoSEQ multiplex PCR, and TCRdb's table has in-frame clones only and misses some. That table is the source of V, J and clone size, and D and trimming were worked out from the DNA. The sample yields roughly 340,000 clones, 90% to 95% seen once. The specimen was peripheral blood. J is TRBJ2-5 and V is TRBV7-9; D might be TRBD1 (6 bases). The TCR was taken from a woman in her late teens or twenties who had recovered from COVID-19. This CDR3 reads CASSLDIGQQAETQYF. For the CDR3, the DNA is TGTGCCAGCAGCTTAGATATTGGACAGCAAGCGGAGACCCAGTACTTC.